A selection of T cell receptor beta chains follows, all from one sample in a study of T-cell reconstitution after alpha-beta-depleted transplantation in children. TCRdb reprocessed the PCR reads with MiXCR, giving one entry per CDR3 protein. The sample holds roughly 220,000 distinct CDR3 sequences, about 11% seen once. Sequencing was performed on PBMCs from the stem cell graft donor, taken from the stem cell graft. Receptors originate from a human donor who donated a stem cell graft to a child with acute lymphoblastic leukemia. The CDR3 runs from the conserved cysteine through the conserved F or W. The order of the fields is V gene, D gene, J gene, clone size, CDR3 DNA, CDR3 protein. The D gene is left open where the match is weak. The size field is filled for only some rows; it gives once, few, many or a size class.

v_call: TRBV2; d_call: NA; j_call: TRBJ2-7; clone_size: many; cdr3_nt: TGTGCCTGCCTTGTGAGCCGCTCCTACGAGCAGTACTTC; cdr3_aa: CACLVSRSYEQYF
v_call: TRBV20-1; d_call: TRBD2; j_call: TRBJ2-7; clone_size: many; cdr3_nt: TGCAGTGCCAAGACTAGCGGGTACCCCTACGAGCAGTACTTC; cdr3_aa: CSAKTSGYPYEQYF
v_call: TRBV20-1; d_call: NA; j_call: TRBJ1-1; clone_size: NA; cdr3_nt: TGCAGTGCTCGCGGACGGGCGAACACTGAAGCTTTCTTT; cdr3_aa: CSARGRANTEAFF
v_call: TRBV29-1; d_call: TRBD2; j_call: TRBJ2-5; clone_size: many; cdr3_nt: TGCAGCGTTGGGAGACTAGCGGGAGGTGGGGGGCAAGAGACCCAGTACTTC; cdr3_aa: CSVGRLAGGGGQETQYF
v_call: TRBV12-3/TRBV12-4; d_call: TRBD2; j_call: TRBJ2-1; clone_size: many; cdr3_nt: TGTGCCAGCAGTTTCGCACCGGGGTTAGCGGGAGGGAATGAGCAGTTCTTC; cdr3_aa: CASSFAPGLAGGNEQFF
v_call: TRBV20-1; d_call: TRBD2; j_call: TRBJ2-7; clone_size: many; cdr3_nt: TGCAGTGCTAGAGAATGGACTAGCGGCGAGCAGTACTTC; cdr3_aa: CSAREWTSGEQYF
v_call: TRBV9; d_call: TRBD2; j_call: TRBJ2-5; clone_size: NA; cdr3_nt: TGTGCCAGCAGCGCGGCCCCTGGGGCGGGAGGGCCCCAAGAGACCCAGTACTTC; cdr3_aa: CASSAAPGAGGPQETQYF
v_call: TRBV5-1; d_call: TRBD2; j_call: TRBJ2-5; clone_size: many; cdr3_nt: TGCGCCAGCAGCTCGGGGACTAGCGGGAGAGGGGAGACCCAGTACTTC; cdr3_aa: CASSSGTSGRGETQYF
v_call: TRBV9; d_call: NA; j_call: TRBJ1-1; clone_size: many; cdr3_nt: TGTGCCAGCAGCGGAAACATCAACACTGAAGCTTTCTTT; cdr3_aa: CASSGNINTEAFF
v_call: TRBV6-5; d_call: NA; j_call: TRBJ1-3; clone_size: many; cdr3_nt: TGTGCCAGCAGTTACTCAATCAGCTATGGAAACACCATATATTTT; cdr3_aa: CASSYSISYGNTIYF
v_call: TRBV9; d_call: TRBD2; j_call: TRBJ2-2; clone_size: NA; cdr3_nt: TGTGCCAGCACCGGGACTACCACCGGGGAGCTGTTTTTT; cdr3_aa: CASTGTTTGELFF
v_call: TRBV20-1; d_call: TRBD2; j_call: TRBJ2-7; clone_size: NA; cdr3_nt: TGCAGTGCTAGTCCGCCTAGCGGGCGGTCCTACGAGCAGTACTTC; cdr3_aa: CSASPPSGRSYEQYF
v_call: TRBV28; d_call: TRBD2; j_call: TRBJ2-7; clone_size: many; cdr3_nt: TGTGCCAGCAGTTCCTATCGGGCGGGAGGTCTGGTGCAGTACTTC; cdr3_aa: CASSSYRAGGLVQYF
v_call: TRBV7-9; d_call: NA; j_call: TRBJ1-4; clone_size: NA; cdr3_nt: TGTGCCAGCAGCTACTCACTAGACAAGGCCCATTGGAAACTGTTTTTT; cdr3_aa: CASSYSLDKAHWKLFF
v_call: TRBV27; d_call: TRBD2; j_call: TRBJ2-7; clone_size: many; cdr3_nt: TGTGCCAGCAGTGGGGGGGGCGAGCAGTACTTC; cdr3_aa: CASSGGGEQYF
v_call: TRBV20-1; d_call: NA; j_call: TRBJ2-7; clone_size: many; cdr3_nt: TGCAGTGCTAGAGGACTTGATGCCTACGAGCAGTACTTC; cdr3_aa: CSARGLDAYEQYF
v_call: TRBV9; d_call: NA; j_call: TRBJ2-5; clone_size: many; cdr3_nt: TGTGCCAGCAGCGTAGTAGGGAGCATAGACGAGACCCAGTACTTC; cdr3_aa: CASSVVGSIDETQYF
v_call: TRBV7-8; d_call: TRBD2; j_call: TRBJ2-1; clone_size: NA; cdr3_nt: TGTGCCAGCGGTACGGGGGGACCCTACAATGAGCAGTTCTTC; cdr3_aa: CASGTGGPYNEQFF
v_call: TRBV28; d_call: NA; j_call: TRBJ1-5; clone_size: many; cdr3_nt: TGTGCCAGCAGCCTCGTAAGCAATCAGCCCCAGCATTTT; cdr3_aa: CASSLVSNQPQHF
v_call: TRBV11-1; d_call: TRBD2; j_call: TRBJ2-1; clone_size: NA; cdr3_nt: TGTGCCAGCAGCTTACCGCGGACTAGCGGGTCTATTTCGAGTGAGCAGTTCTTC; cdr3_aa: CASSLPRTSGSISSEQFF
v_call: TRBV6-2/TRBV6-3; d_call: NA; j_call: TRBJ2-1; clone_size: few; cdr3_nt: TGTGCCAGCAGTTACTCGAGGGGACTTGGTAGTGAGCAGTTCTTC; cdr3_aa: CASSYSRGLGSEQFF
v_call: TRBV20-1; d_call: NA; j_call: TRBJ2-1; clone_size: many; cdr3_nt: TGCAGTGCTAACCATGCTAAAAATGAGCAGTTCTTC; cdr3_aa: CSANHAKNEQFF
v_call: TRBV7-2; d_call: NA; j_call: TRBJ2-7; clone_size: few; cdr3_nt: TGTGCCAGCAGCCCCTTCGCTGGGGGCTACGAGCAGTACTTC; cdr3_aa: CASSPFAGGYEQYF
v_call: TRBV15; d_call: NA; j_call: TRBJ2-7; clone_size: NA; cdr3_nt: TGTGCCACCAGCCGCTCAACGGGGGAGCAGTACTTC; cdr3_aa: CATSRSTGEQYF
v_call: TRBV9; d_call: NA; j_call: TRBJ2-2; clone_size: many; cdr3_nt: TGTGCCAGCAGGGTAACAGGGAACACCGGGGAGCTGTTTTTT; cdr3_aa: CASRVTGNTGELFF
v_call: TRBV6-5; d_call: NA; j_call: TRBJ1-4; clone_size: many; cdr3_nt: TGTGCCAGCAAAGCTAATGAAAAACTGTTTTTT; cdr3_aa: CASKANEKLFF
v_call: TRBV4-3; d_call: NA; j_call: TRBJ2-1; clone_size: many; cdr3_nt: TGCGCCAGCAGCCAACTAGGGCAGGGTTCCTACAATGAGCAGTTCTTC; cdr3_aa: CASSQLGQGSYNEQFF
v_call: TRBV9; d_call: NA; j_call: TRBJ1-3; clone_size: NA; cdr3_nt: TGTGCCAGCAGCGCTGGATCGGACGAATCTGGAAACACCATATATTTT; cdr3_aa: CASSAGSDESGNTIYF
v_call: TRBV5-6; d_call: TRBD1; j_call: TRBJ1-2; clone_size: many; cdr3_nt: TGTGCCAGCAGCCAGGGGGATGGCTACACCTTC; cdr3_aa: CASSQGDGYTF
v_call: TRBV20-1; d_call: TRBD1; j_call: TRBJ2-5; clone_size: many; cdr3_nt: TGCAGTGCGGGAGCTTCGACAGGGGGCTCAGAGACCCAGTACTTC; cdr3_aa: CSAGASTGGSETQYF
v_call: TRBV19; d_call: NA; j_call: TRBJ1-2; clone_size: NA; cdr3_nt: TGTGCCAGTAGTATTCTGGGGACTAACTATGGCTACACCTTC; cdr3_aa: CASSILGTNYGYTF
v_call: TRBV9; d_call: NA; j_call: TRBJ2-5; clone_size: many; cdr3_nt: TGTGCCAGCAGCGTAAGGACGACCTCAGGGACCCAGTACTTC; cdr3_aa: CASSVRTTSGTQYF
v_call: TRBV6-2/TRBV6-3; d_call: NA; j_call: TRBJ1-2; clone_size: many; cdr3_nt: TGTGCCAGCAGCCCTCAGGGCAACTATGGCTACACCTTC; cdr3_aa: CASSPQGNYGYTF
v_call: TRBV5-1; d_call: TRBD2; j_call: TRBJ2-1; clone_size: NA; cdr3_nt: TGCGCCAGCATGACTAGCGGGAGTTGGAATGAGCAGTTCTTC; cdr3_aa: CASMTSGSWNEQFF
v_call: TRBV20-1; d_call: NA; j_call: TRBJ1-1; clone_size: many; cdr3_nt: TGCAGTGCTAGTCTGGGGGATATGGTTACTGAAGCTTTCTTT; cdr3_aa: CSASLGDMVTEAFF
v_call: TRBV7-2; d_call: NA; j_call: TRBJ2-7; clone_size: few; cdr3_nt: TGTGCCAGCAGCCCAGGCGGGACTGAAAACTACGAGCAGTACTTC; cdr3_aa: CASSPGGTENYEQYF
v_call: TRBV28; d_call: NA; j_call: TRBJ2-7; clone_size: many; cdr3_nt: TGTGCCAGCAGTTTCCTGGGCAGGGGTTCCTACGAGCAGTACTTC; cdr3_aa: CASSFLGRGSYEQYF
v_call: TRBV24-1; d_call: NA; j_call: TRBJ2-2; clone_size: many; cdr3_nt: TGTGCCACAGAGGGGTGGAACACCGGGGAGCTGTTTTTT; cdr3_aa: CATEGWNTGELFF
v_call: TRBV12-3/TRBV12-4; d_call: TRBD1; j_call: TRBJ1-6; clone_size: many; cdr3_nt: TGTGCCAGCAGTCCCGGACAGGGGGTTTCACCCCTCCACTTT; cdr3_aa: CASSPGQGVSPLHF
v_call: TRBV14; d_call: NA; j_call: TRBJ1-3; clone_size: many; cdr3_nt: TGTGCCAGCAGCCAAGGACCGGGCGGCTCTGGAAACACCATATATTTT; cdr3_aa: CASSQGPGGSGNTIYF